This T cell receptor (beta chain) was documented in a study of cytomegalovirus exposure and HLA in healthy donors. PCR employed 60 Vbeta and 13 Jbeta primers. Some clones are missing from TCRdb's copy, which holds only in-frame ones; the method was immunoSEQ multiplex PCR. Among 100,000 to 150,000 clones listed, more than 80% were seen once. This clone was counted once. What it binds is unknown. Points from the study as a whole: As confirmed in vitro, three CMV-associated chains were specific for CMV antigens. Later analysis found that TCR beta chains associated with HLA were more clonally expanded than other, equally common chains. When presence/absence was analysed, sequencing depth was taken to be roughly uniform across donors.

The V and J ends lost 4 bases and 5 bases respectively, with 8 bases between them. CDR1 and CDR2 from the germline V gene are PRHDT and FYEKMQ (reference sequence). The CDR3 spans 12 residues. Sequenced material: PBMCs. The genes are TRBV13 and TRBJ1-1; D is perhaps TRBD1 (5 bases). This clonotype originated in a middle-aged woman in good health and CMV-seropositive. The CDR3 nucleotides are TGTGCCAGCAGCTCCCAGGGAACTGAAGCTTTCTTT. Its translation is CASSSQGTEAFF.